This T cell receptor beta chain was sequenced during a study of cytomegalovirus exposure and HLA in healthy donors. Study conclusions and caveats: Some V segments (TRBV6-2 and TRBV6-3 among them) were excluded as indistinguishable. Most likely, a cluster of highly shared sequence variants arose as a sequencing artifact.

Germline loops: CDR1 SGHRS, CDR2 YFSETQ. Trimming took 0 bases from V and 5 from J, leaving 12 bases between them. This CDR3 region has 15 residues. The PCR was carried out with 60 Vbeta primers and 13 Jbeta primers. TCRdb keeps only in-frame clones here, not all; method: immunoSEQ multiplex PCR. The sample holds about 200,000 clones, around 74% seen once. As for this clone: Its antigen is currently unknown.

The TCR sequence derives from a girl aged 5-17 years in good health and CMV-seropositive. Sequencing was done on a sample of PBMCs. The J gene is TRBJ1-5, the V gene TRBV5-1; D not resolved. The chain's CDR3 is CASSLGSGGHQPQHF. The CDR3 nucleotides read TGCGCCAGCAGCTTGGGTTCAGGTGGGCATCAGCCCCAGCATTTT.